This is a list of T cell receptor beta chains from one sample in a study of shared clonotypes between healthy human individuals. This table comes from immunoSEQ multiplex PCR, and its TCRdb copy is limited to in-frame clones, with some not included. The table has around 2,000,000 clones, roughly 95% seen once; the top ten hold more than 0.1%. Sequenced material: naive CD4+ T cells sorted from blood. The receptors stem from a man in his late teens or twenties in good health. The CDR3 runs from the conserved cysteine through the conserved F or W. The order of the fields is J gene, clone size, D gene, V gene, CDR3 DNA, CDR3 protein. A D gene is named only where the DNA matches it firmly. Rows may omit the clone size; those that give it use once, few, many or a size class.

J gene: TRBJ2-6; clone size: -; D gene: -; V gene: TRBV30; CDR3 DNA: TGTGCCTGGAGCGCATCTGGGGCCAACGTCCTGACTTTC; CDR3 protein: CAWSASGANVLTF
J gene: TRBJ2-7; clone size: -; D gene: -; V gene: TRBV5-1; CDR3 DNA: TGCGCCAGCAGGCCGGACAGTGCCTACGAGCAGTACTTC; CDR3 protein: CASRPDSAYEQYF
J gene: TRBJ2-7; clone size: -; D gene: TRBD2; V gene: TRBV7-2; CDR3 DNA: TGTGCCAGCAGCTTAGCCCCCCTAGCGGGGATCTACGAGCAGTACTTC; CDR3 protein: CASSLAPLAGIYEQYF
J gene: TRBJ1-2; clone size: -; D gene: TRBD1; V gene: TRBV11-2; CDR3 DNA: TGTGCCAGCAGCTTAGGAGAGGTGTCGGACAGGGTACATGGCTACACCTTC; CDR3 protein: CASSLGEVSDRVHGYTF
J gene: TRBJ2-1; clone size: -; D gene: TRBD2; V gene: TRBV5-1; CDR3 DNA: TGCGCCAGCAGTACGCAACTGACTAGCGGGAGGAATGAGCAGTTCTTC; CDR3 protein: CASSTQLTSGRNEQFF
J gene: TRBJ2-7; clone size: -; D gene: TRBD2; V gene: TRBV5-1; CDR3 DNA: TGCGCCAGCAGTGAACTAGCGGGCCCCTACGAGCAGTACTTC; CDR3 protein: CASSELAGPYEQYF
J gene: TRBJ1-2; clone size: -; D gene: -; V gene: TRBV9; CDR3 DNA: TGTGCCAGCAGCGTAGCAGGGCCCGGCTACACCTTC; CDR3 protein: CASSVAGPGYTF
J gene: TRBJ2-5; clone size: -; D gene: -; V gene: TRBV6-6; CDR3 DNA: TGTGCCAGCAGTTCTTCTCTAGCCGGGGAGACCCAGTACTTC; CDR3 protein: CASSSSLAGETQYF
J gene: TRBJ2-7; clone size: -; D gene: -; V gene: TRBV1; CDR3 DNA: TGCACCAGCAGCCGACCCCGCCCGACTAGCACGTCGTACGAGCAGTACTTC; CDR3 protein: CTSSRPRPTSTSYEQYF
J gene: TRBJ2-3; clone size: -; D gene: -; V gene: TRBV7-9; CDR3 DNA: TGTGCCAGCAGCCCTTCTAGCACAGATACGCAGTATTTT; CDR3 protein: CASSPSSTDTQYF
J gene: TRBJ1-1; clone size: -; D gene: -; V gene: TRBV30; CDR3 DNA: TGTGCCTGGAGTAAAGGAGGGATCACTGAAGCTTTCTTT; CDR3 protein: CAWSKGGITEAFF
J gene: TRBJ2-1; clone size: -; D gene: TRBD1; V gene: TRBV27; CDR3 DNA: TGTGCCAGCAGCTCCTCCGGGACAGGATACAATGAGCAGTTCTTC; CDR3 protein: CASSSSGTGYNEQFF
J gene: TRBJ2-1; clone size: -; D gene: TRBD2; V gene: TRBV28; CDR3 DNA: TGTGCCAGCAGTTTTCCGGCGGGGGGTAGGAATGAGCAGTTCTTC; CDR3 protein: CASSFPAGGRNEQFF
J gene: TRBJ2-1; clone size: -; D gene: TRBD2; V gene: TRBV12-5; CDR3 DNA: TGTGCTAGTGGTTTGGTAACTAGCGGGAGGGCTAATGAGCAGTTCTTC; CDR3 protein: CASGLVTSGRANEQFF
J gene: TRBJ2-7; clone size: -; D gene: -; V gene: TRBV28; CDR3 DNA: TGTGCCAGCAGTTTAGCGGCCTCGGTCGAGCAGTACTTC; CDR3 protein: CASSLAASVEQYF
J gene: TRBJ1-1; clone size: -; D gene: -; V gene: TRBV19; CDR3 DNA: TGTGCCAGTACCCCGTCCGCGGGATTGGGCACTGAAGCTTTCTTT; CDR3 protein: CASTPSAGLGTEAFF
J gene: TRBJ2-5; clone size: -; D gene: TRBD1; V gene: TRBV19; CDR3 DNA: TGTGCCAGTAGTATAGTCCCCGGGACAGGGTTGGAGACCCAGTACTTC; CDR3 protein: CASSIVPGTGLETQYF
J gene: TRBJ2-1; clone size: -; D gene: TRBD2; V gene: TRBV10-3; CDR3 DNA: TGTGCCATCAGCCCGGGACTACCGAGCTCCTACAATGAGCAGTTCTTC; CDR3 protein: CAISPGLPSSYNEQFF
J gene: TRBJ2-1; clone size: -; D gene: -; V gene: TRBV7-6; CDR3 DNA: TGTGCCAGCAGCTTAGTCTCATCGATCGATGAGCAGTTCTTC; CDR3 protein: CASSLVSSIDEQFF
J gene: TRBJ1-5; clone size: -; D gene: -; V gene: TRBV11-2; CDR3 DNA: TGTGCCAGCAGCATGGACTCCGGGCATGGGCAGCCCCAGCATTTT; CDR3 protein: CASSMDSGHGQPQHF
J gene: TRBJ2-2; clone size: once; D gene: -; V gene: TRBV11-2; CDR3 DNA: TGTGCCAGCAGCCCTCTACGGGGACCGAACACCGGGGAGCTGTTTTTT; CDR3 protein: CASSPLRGPNTGELFF